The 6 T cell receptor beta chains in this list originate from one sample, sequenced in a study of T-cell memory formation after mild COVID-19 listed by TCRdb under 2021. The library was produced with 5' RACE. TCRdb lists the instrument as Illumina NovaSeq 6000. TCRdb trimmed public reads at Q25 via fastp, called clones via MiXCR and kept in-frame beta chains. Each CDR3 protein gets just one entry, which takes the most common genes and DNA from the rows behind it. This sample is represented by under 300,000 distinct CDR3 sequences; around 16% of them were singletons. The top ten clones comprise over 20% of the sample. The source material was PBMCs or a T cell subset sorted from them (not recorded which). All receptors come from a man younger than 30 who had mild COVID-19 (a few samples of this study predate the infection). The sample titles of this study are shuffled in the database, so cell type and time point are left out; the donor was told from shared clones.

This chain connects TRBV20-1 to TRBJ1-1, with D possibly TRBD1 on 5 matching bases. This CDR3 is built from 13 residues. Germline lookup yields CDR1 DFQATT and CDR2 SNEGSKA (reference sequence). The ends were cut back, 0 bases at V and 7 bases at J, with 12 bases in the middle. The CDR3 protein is CSARESGRGEAFF. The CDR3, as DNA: TGCAGTGCTAGAGAGTCAGGGAGGGGTGAAGCTTTCTTT.

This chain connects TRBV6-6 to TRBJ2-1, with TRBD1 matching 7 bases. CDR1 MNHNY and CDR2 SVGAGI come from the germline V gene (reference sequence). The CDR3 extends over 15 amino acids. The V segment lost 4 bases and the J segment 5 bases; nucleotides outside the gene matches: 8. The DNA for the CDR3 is TGTGCCAGCAGTTCGGGCTCCGGGACAGACAATGAGCAGTTCTTC. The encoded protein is CASSSGSGTDNEQFF.

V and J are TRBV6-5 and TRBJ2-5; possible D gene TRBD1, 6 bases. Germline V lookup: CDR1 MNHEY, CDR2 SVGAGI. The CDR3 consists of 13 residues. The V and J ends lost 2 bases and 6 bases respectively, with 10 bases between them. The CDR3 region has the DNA TGTGCCAGCAGTTACCACAGGGCACAGACCCAGTACTTC. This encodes CASSYHRAQTQYF.

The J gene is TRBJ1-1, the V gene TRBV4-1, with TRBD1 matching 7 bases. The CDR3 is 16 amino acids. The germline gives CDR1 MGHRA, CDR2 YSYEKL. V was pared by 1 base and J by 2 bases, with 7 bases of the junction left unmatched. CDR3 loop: CASSQGRGRLNTEAFF. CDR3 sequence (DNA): TGCGCCAGCAGCCAAGGAAGGGGGCGACTTAACACTGAAGCTTTCTTT.

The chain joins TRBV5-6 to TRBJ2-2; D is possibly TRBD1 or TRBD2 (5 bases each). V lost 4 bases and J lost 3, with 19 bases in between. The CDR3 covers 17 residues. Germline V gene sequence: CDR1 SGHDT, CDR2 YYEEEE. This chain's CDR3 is CASSDGPLGVDTGELFF. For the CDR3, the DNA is TGTGCCAGCAGCGACGGACCCCTGGGGGTGGACACCGGGGAGCTGTTTTTT. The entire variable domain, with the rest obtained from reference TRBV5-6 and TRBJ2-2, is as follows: DAGVTQSPTHLIKTRGQQVTLRCSPKSGHDTVSWYQQALGQGPQFIFQYYEEEERQRGNFPDRFSGHQFPNYSSELNVNALLLGDSALYLCASSDGPLGVDTGELFFGEGSRLTVL.

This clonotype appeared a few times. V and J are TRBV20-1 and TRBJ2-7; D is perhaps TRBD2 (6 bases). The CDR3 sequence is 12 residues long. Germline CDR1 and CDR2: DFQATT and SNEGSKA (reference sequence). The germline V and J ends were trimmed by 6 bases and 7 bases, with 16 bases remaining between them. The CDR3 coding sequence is TGCAGTGCAGAGGCGGGGTACTGGGAGCAGTACGTC. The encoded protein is CSAEAGYWEQYV.